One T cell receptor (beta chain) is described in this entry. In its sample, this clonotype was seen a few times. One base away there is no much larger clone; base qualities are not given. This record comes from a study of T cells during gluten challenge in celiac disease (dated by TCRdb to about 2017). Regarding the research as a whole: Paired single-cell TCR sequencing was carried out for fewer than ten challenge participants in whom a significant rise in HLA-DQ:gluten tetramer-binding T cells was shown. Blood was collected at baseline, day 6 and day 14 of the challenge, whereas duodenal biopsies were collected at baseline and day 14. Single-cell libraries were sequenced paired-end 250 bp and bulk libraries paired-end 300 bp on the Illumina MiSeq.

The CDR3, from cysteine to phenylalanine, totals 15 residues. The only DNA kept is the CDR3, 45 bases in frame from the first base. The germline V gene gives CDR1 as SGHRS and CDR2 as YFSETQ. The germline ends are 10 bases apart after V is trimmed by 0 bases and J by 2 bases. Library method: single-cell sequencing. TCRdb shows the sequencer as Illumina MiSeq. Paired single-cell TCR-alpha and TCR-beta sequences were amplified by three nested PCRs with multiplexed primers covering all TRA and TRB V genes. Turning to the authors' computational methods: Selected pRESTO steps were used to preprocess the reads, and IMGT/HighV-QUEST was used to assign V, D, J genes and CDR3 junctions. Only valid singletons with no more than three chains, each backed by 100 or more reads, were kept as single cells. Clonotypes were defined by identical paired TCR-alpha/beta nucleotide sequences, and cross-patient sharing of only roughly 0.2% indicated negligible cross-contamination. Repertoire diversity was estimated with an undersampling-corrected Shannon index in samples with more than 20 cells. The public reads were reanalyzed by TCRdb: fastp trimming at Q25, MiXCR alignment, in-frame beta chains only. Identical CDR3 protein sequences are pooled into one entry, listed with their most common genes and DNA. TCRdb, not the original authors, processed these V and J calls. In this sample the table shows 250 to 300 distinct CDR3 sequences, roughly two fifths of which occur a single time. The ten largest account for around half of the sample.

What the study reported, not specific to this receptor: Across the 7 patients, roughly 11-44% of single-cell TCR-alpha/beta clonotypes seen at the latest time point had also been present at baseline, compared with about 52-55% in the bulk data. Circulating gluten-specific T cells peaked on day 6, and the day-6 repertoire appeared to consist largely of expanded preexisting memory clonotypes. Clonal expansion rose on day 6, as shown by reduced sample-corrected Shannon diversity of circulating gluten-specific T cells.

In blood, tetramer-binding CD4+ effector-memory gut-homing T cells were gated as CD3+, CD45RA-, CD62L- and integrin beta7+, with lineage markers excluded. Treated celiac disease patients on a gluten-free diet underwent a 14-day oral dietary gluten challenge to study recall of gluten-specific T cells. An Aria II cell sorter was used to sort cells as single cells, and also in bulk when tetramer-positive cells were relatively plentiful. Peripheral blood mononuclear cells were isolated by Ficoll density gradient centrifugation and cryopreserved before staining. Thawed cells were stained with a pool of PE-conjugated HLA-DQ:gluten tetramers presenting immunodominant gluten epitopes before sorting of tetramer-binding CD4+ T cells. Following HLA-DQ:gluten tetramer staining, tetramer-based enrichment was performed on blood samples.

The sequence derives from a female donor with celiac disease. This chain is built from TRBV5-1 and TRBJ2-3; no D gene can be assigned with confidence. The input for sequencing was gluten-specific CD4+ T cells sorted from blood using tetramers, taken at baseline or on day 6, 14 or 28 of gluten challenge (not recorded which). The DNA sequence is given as TGCGCCAGCAGCTTGGCCCCCTTAGACACAGATACGCAGTATTTT. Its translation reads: CASSLAPLDTDTQYF.